These 9 T cell receptor beta chains share one sample of origin, sequenced in a study of type 1 regulatory T cells. For these TCRs, the target antigens are not known. TCRdb re-called the reads with MiXCR, one entry per CDR3 protein. The table has more than 50,000 distinct CDR3 sequences, approximately 67% seen once; the top ten hold approximately 2%. The material sequenced was cultured non-Tr1 T cells, either the whole culture or a sorted T cell fraction (not recorded which). Source of these receptors: a human donor in good health.

This chain joins TRBV5-4 and TRBJ2-1; 8 bases agree with TRBD2. V was clipped by 0 bases and J by 7 bases; unmatched bases: 3. The germline CDR1 and CDR2 sequences are SGHNT and YYREEE (reference sequence). CDR3 length equals 14 residues. This chain's CDR3 is CASSLELAVNEQFF. The CDR3 DNA is TGTGCCAGCAGCTTGGAACTAGCGGTAAATGAGCAGTTCTTC.

This clonotype showed up just a few times. The J gene is TRBJ2-5, the V gene TRBV20-1, with a tentative D call TRBD1 (6 bases). Trimming cost V 4 bases and J 5 bases, with 17 bases left between them. In germline, CDR1 is DFQATT, CDR2 SNEGSKA (reference sequence). This CDR3 contains 14 residues. CDR3 region: CSANRAPPGETQYF. The CDR3 bases are TGCAGTGCTAACAGGGCACCTCCGGGGGAGACCCAGTACTTC.

The chain joins TRBV10-3 to TRBJ2-3; D remains unclear. This CDR3 has 12 residues. The germline CDR1 and CDR2 sequences are ENHRY and SYGVKD. Between the trimmed V and J ends, which lost 6 bases and 2 bases, there was a span of 6 bases. CDR3 region: CAIRDATDTQYF. For the CDR3, the DNA is TGTGCCATCAGGGATGCCACAGATACGCAGTATTTT.

This rearrangement joins TRBV7-2 to TRBJ2-5, with TRBD2 matching over 7 bases. The CDR3 is 15 residues long. In germline, CDR1 is SGHTA, CDR2 FQGNSA. Unmatched junction bases numbered 8, after V lost 5 bases and J lost 2 bases. This chain's CDR3 is CASSIQGLTQETQYF. The CDR3 DNA sequence: TGTGCCAGCAGCATCCAGGGACTAACACAAGAGACCCAGTACTTC.

The V gene is TRBV19, the J gene TRBJ1-2; no clear D gene. V shed 3 bases and J shed 5 bases, with 10 bases lying between them. The germline CDR1 and CDR2 sequences are LNHDA and SQIVND (reference sequence). This CDR3 is 13 amino acids long. As DNA, the CDR3 is TGTGCCAGTAGTATTGACGGATATTATGGCTACACCTTC. Protein product: CASSIDGYYGYTF.

This clonotype was seen only a few times. CDR3 nucleotide sequence: TGCAGTGGGTATACCCATAGCGCTGAAGCTTTCTTT. Translated, it gives CSGYTHSAEAFF. This sequence joins TRBV20-1 and TRBJ1-1; D is uncertain. Trimming pared 7 bases from V and 6 bases from J, leaving 15 bases between. Germline V CDR1 and CDR2: DFQATT, SNEGSKA (reference sequence). This CDR3 region has 12 residues.

The chain employs TRBV20-1 and TRBJ2-7, with 9 bases identical to TRBD1. The CDR3 runs 13 residues. With V trimmed by 5 bases and J by 0 bases, 2 bases remained unmatched. Germline V lookup: CDR1 DFQATT, CDR2 SNEGSKA (reference sequence). CDR3 region: CSAGQGLSYEQYF. The DNA for the CDR3 is TGCAGTGCTGGACAGGGGCTCTCCTACGAGCAGTACTTC.

This sequence joins TRBV5-6 and TRBJ1-2; possible D gene TRBD1, 5 bases. Trimming left V 3 bases short and J 8 bases short, with 11 bases between. Germline lookup yields CDR1 SGHDT and CDR2 YYEEEE. The CDR3 sequence is 12 residues long. The CDR3 spells CASSSGLLGYTF. CDR3 in DNA: TGTGCCAGCAGCTCGGGGCTACTGGGCTACACCTTC.

The genes are TRBV20-1 and TRBJ2-6; 7 bases agree with TRBD1. The V gene's germline CDR1 is DFQATT and CDR2 SNEGSKA (reference sequence). This CDR3 region has 18 residues. V lost 0 bases and J lost 0; bases outside the gene matches: 8. The DNA of the CDR3 is TGCAGTGCTAGAGATGACAGGGTCACCCTCTCTGGGGCCAACGTCCTGACTTTC. Translation: CSARDDRVTLSGANVLTF.